The entry that follows covers one TCR beta chain sequence. This CDR3 comprises 15 residues. Per the germline V gene, CDR1 is MDHEN and CDR2 is SYDVKM. TCRdb re-called the 5' RACE reads, yielding one record per CDR3 amino acid sequence without DNA. Its table records about 380,000 distinct CDR3 sequences. This entry is derived from a study of monozygotic twins with inflammatory bowel disease. This receptor was taken from a human donor with ulcerative colitis or Crohn's disease, or a healthy co-twin of an affected twin (not recorded which). The specimen sequenced was blood. The chain is built from TRBV28 and TRBJ2-7; without DNA, the TCRdb call of TRBD1 cannot be checked. The CDR3 sequence: CASRPAGQRIYEQYF.